The clone carrying this TCR beta chain has only one observation. Source study methods: The assay estimated nucleated cells by amplifying reference gene primers. Repertoires were generated with immunoSEQ multiplex PCR, while TCRdb's copy carries only in-frame clones and drops some. The V and J calls and clone size come from that table; D and trimming were worked out from the DNA. This repertoire shows approximately 270,000 clones, about 89% found once; its top ten account for around 0.84%. This sample was included in a study of blood T cell repertoires in COVID-19. On the study more broadly: Whether acute or convalescent, the COVID-19 samples came from the United States, Italy and Spain. Nucleic acid was either cDNA or gDNA, and it came from T cells, B-cell-depleted T cells, or PBMCs.

CDR3 length: 13 amino acids. The germline V gene encodes CDR1 MNHEY and CDR2 SVGAGI. The junction had 2 bases not matched to a gene; V was cut back by 7 bases and J by 0 bases. The sample consisted of peripheral blood. This clonotype was sampled from a man in his thirties or forties with acute or convalescent COVID-19. The chain uses TRBV6-5 and TRBJ1-1; 7 bases are shared with TRBD1. CDR3 bases: TGTGCCAGCAAGGACAGGATGAACACTGAAGCTTTCTTT. Protein: CASKDRMNTEAFF.